This T cell receptor beta chain was sequenced in a study of OX40 agonist ivuxolimab in advanced cancers. Study conclusions and caveats: At doses 0.1 to 3.0 mg/kg, CD4+ and CD8+ clones expanded.

Remarks on this clone: Its target is unknown.

The CDR3 spans 17 residues. V was pared by 5 bases and J by 2 bases, with 15 bases of the junction left unmatched. The germline gives CDR1 PRHDT, CDR2 FYEKMQ (reference sequence). TCRdb's copy holds only in-frame clones and misses some; the assay was immunoSEQ multiplex PCR. The sample contains some 57,000 clones, about nine tenths of which appear only once. The gene calls are TRBV13 and TRBJ2-7; 7 nucleotides align to TRBD1. The TCR sequence derives from an adult with an advanced solid tumor such as melanoma, head and neck, liver or kidney cancer. The sequences come from CD4+ or CD8+ T cells sorted from blood, collected in a trial of the OX40 agonist ivuxolimab. CDR3 loop: CASSPRGQASKPYEQYF. CDR3 coding DNA: TGTGCCAGCAGCCCCCGAGGACAGGCATCTAAACCCTACGAGCAGTACTTC.